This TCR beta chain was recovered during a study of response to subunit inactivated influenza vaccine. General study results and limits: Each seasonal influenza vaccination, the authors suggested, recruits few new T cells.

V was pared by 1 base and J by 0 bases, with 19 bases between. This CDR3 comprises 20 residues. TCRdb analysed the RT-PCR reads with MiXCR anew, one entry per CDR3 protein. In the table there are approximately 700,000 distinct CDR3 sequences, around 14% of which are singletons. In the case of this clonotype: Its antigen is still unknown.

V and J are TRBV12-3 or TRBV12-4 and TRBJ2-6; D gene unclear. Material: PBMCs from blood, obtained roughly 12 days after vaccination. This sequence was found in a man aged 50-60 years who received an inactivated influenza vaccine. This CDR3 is CASSLGVKGSPLSGANVLTF. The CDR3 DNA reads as TGTGCCAGCAGTTTAGGGGTCAAGGGATCCCCTCTCTCTGGGGCCAACGTCCTGACTTTC.